These 3 T cell receptor beta chains were sequenced from one sample in a study of cytomegalovirus exposure and HLA in healthy donors. This PCR relied on a set of 60 Vbeta primers and 13 Jbeta primers. Produced via immunoSEQ multiplex PCR; TCRdb's table is partial and in-frame only. Of 150,000 to 200,000 clones in the sample, around 80% are singletons; the top ten hold roughly 1.5%. Sequenced material: PBMCs. These receptors originate from a woman aged 18 to 35 in good health and CMV-seronegative.

The rearrangement uses TRBV19 and TRBJ2-2; 9 bases are a match to TRBD2. The CDR3 extends over 17 amino acids. V was clipped by 4 bases and J by 2 bases; unmatched bases: 8. Per the germline V gene, CDR1 is LNHDA and CDR2 is SQIVND (reference sequence). Here the CDR3 reads CASSTRLAEVNTGELFF. For the CDR3, the DNA is TGTGCCAGTAGTACCCGACTAGCGGAGGTAAACACCGGGGAGCTGTTTTTT.

V usage is TRBV5-1 and J usage is TRBJ2-7, with D possibly being TRBD1 (5 bases). There are 14 residues in the CDR3. V dropped 4 bases and J dropped 0 bases, with 11 bases sitting between them. CDR1 and CDR2 (germline): SGHRS, YFSETQ. The CDR3 region is CASSKSGNSYEQYF. The CDR3, as DNA: TGCGCCAGCAGCAAATCAGGGAACTCCTACGAGCAGTACTTC.

The V gene is TRBV30, the J gene TRBJ1-3; D unclear. V was trimmed by 5 bases and J by 1 base, leaving 9 bases between them. Germline V gene sequence: CDR1 GTSNPN, CDR2 SVGIG (reference sequence). This CDR3 region has 13 residues. The CDR3 protein is CAWVRGSGNTIYF. The DNA of the CDR3 is TGTGCCTGGGTACGGGGTTCTGGAAACACCATATATTTT.